These 15 T cell receptor beta chains came from one sample sequenced in a study of blood T cell repertoires in COVID-19. Only in-frame clones appear in the TCRdb table, and some are missing; sequencing was by immunoSEQ multiplex PCR. The data contain over 120,000 clones, approximately 86% of them singletons. Material: peripheral blood. These receptors all come from a woman aged 45-65 years with acute or convalescent COVID-19.

CDR3 protein: CASSKGRTGVCGANVLTF. The DNA for the CDR3 is TGTGCCAGCAGCAAAGGTAGGACAGGGGTGTGTGGGGCCAACGTCCTGACTTTC. The chain links TRBV21-1 to TRBJ2-6; the table's D call of TRBD1 was not tested on the DNA. TRBV21-1 is a listed pseudogene. The CDR3 is made up of 18 amino acids.

The V call is TRBV5-1, the J call TRBJ1-2; 10 bases are shared with TRBD1. CDR1 and CDR2 (germline): SGHRS, YFSETQ. This CDR3 comprises 13 residues. The V and J ends lost 3 bases and 14 bases, in that order; junction bases with no gene match: 10. The CDR3 sequence is CASSSGQGGGGTF. The CDR3 bases are TGCGCCAGCAGCTCAGGACAGGGGGGAGGCGGAACCTTC.

V gene TRBV18 combines with J gene TRBJ2-7, with D perhaps matching TRBD1 (6 bases). With 6 bases removed from V and 3 bases from J, the gap between germline ends came to 15 bases. Germline V gene sequence: CDR1 KGHSH, CDR2 LQKENI. This CDR3 region has 14 residues. In nucleotides, the CDR3 is TGTGCCAGCTCCATACAGGGAGTCGGCTACGAGCAGTACTTC. Translating it yields CASSIQGVGYEQYF.

The V call is TRBV5-6, the J call TRBJ2-1; 8 nucleotides line up with TRBD2. This CDR3 has 14 residues. V dropped 7 bases and J dropped 0; count of bases not matched to a gene: 3. Germline V CDR1 and CDR2: SGHDT, YYEEEE. The CDR3 here is CASVSGSSYNEQFF. The DNA for the CDR3 is TGTGCCAGCGTCAGCGGGAGCTCCTACAATGAGCAGTTCTTC.

The rearrangement uses TRBV18 and TRBJ1-2; TRBD1 agrees at 10 bases. V lost 0 bases, J lost 4 bases, and 8 bases stayed unmatched. Germline lookup yields CDR1 KGHSH and CDR2 LQKENI. This CDR3 is 17 amino acids long. This CDR3 is CASSPPRQGANFYGYTF. In DNA, the CDR3 is TGTGCCAGCTCACCACCGCGACAGGGGGCAAATTTCTATGGCTACACCTTC. Complete variable domain (other parts from reference TRBV18 and TRBJ1-2): NAGVMQNPRHLVRRRGQEARLRCSPMKGHSHVYWYRQLPEEGLKFMVYLQKENIIDESGMPKERFSAEFPKEGPSILRIQQVVRGDSAAYFCASSPPRQGANFYGYTFGSGTRLTVV.

The genes are TRBV5-5 and TRBJ2-1; 8 nucleotides match TRBD1. The length of the CDR3 is 15 residues. V was clipped by 5 bases and J by 6 bases; unmatched bases: 10. Germline V gene data show CDR1 as SGHKS and CDR2 as YYEKEE (reference sequence). The CDR3 DNA reads TGTGCCAGCAGTTTAATGACCGGGACAGGCAATGAGCAGTTCTTC. It specifies CASSLMTGTGNEQFF.

This clone has only one observation. The CDR3 DNA sequence: TGTGCCAGCAGCTTAGCCCCACAGGGAAACTACGAGCAGTACTTC. Translation gives CASSLAPQGNYEQYF. The chain carries TRBV7-3 and TRBJ2-7, with a tentative D call TRBD1 (6 bases). CDR3 size: 15 residues. The ends were cut back, 2 bases at V and 3 bases at J, with 14 bases in the middle. Germline-derived CDR1 and CDR2 are SGHTA and FQGTGA.

CDR3 region: CASSYDRAGNGYTF. For the CDR3, the DNA is TGTGCCAGCAGCTATGACAGGGCAGGGAATGGCTACACCTTC. This sequence joins TRBV7-3 and TRBJ1-2, with 7 nucleotides matching TRBD1. The CDR3 spans 14 residues. The J segment lost 6 bases and the V segment lost 4 bases, leaving 8 bases of the junction unmatched. Germline V gene sequence: CDR1 SGHTA, CDR2 FQGTGA.

V and J are TRBV19 and TRBJ2-2; weak D call: TRBD1 (7 bases). V was trimmed by 7 bases and J by 3 bases, leaving 15 bases between them. The CDR3 runs to 15 residues. Germline-derived CDR1 and CDR2 are LNHDA and SQIVND (reference sequence). The CDR3 reads CASKGARGDTGELFF. CDR3 bases: TGTGCCAGTAAGGGCGCCAGGGGGGACACCGGGGAGCTGTTTTTT.

The chain recombines TRBV9 with TRBJ2-2; TRBD2 aligns across 11 bases. The CDR3 is 18 amino acids. After removal of 0 bases from V and 4 bases from J, the junction contained 8 bases not matched to a gene. CDR1 SGDLS and CDR2 YYNGEE come from the germline V gene. The chain's CDR3 is CASSVELAGGRGTGELFF. The CDR3 region has the DNA TGTGCCAGCAGCGTAGAGCTAGCGGGAGGTCGAGGCACCGGGGAGCTGTTTTTT. The variable domain in full, with the rest retrieved from reference TRBV9 and TRBJ2-2, is DSGVTQTPKHLITATGQRVTLRCSPRSGDLSVYWYQQSLDQGLQFLIQYYNGEERAKGNILERFSAQQFPDLHSELNLSSLELGDSALYFCASSVELAGGRGTGELFFGEGSRLTVL.

This clone was observed a few times. The gene calls are TRBV6-5 and TRBJ2-1; 9 nucleotides line up with TRBD1. The CDR3 is made up of 15 amino acids. After removal of 7 bases from V and 9 bases from J, the junction contained 13 bases not matched to a gene. CDR1 MNHEY and CDR2 SVGAGI come from the germline V gene. The CDR3 sequence is CASKPVGTGHIEQFF. The CDR3 nucleotides are TGTGCCAGCAAGCCGGTTGGGACAGGGCACATTGAGCAGTTCTTC.

The V gene is TRBV9, the J gene TRBJ1-5; 7 bases line up with TRBD1. This CDR3 spans 16 amino acids. Trimming at V came to 0 bases and at J to 4 bases, leaving 7 bases not matched to a gene. Germline V gene data show CDR1 as SGDLS and CDR2 as YYNGEE. Here the CDR3 DNA reads TGTGCCAGCAGCGTAGAGGACAGGCCAAGAAATCAGCCCCAGCATTTT. Amino acid sequence: CASSVEDRPRNQPQHF.

The chain joins TRBV6-2 or TRBV6-3 to TRBJ1-5; 7 bases fit TRBD1. Germline V gene sequence: CDR1 MNHEY, CDR2 SVGEGT. With V trimmed by 5 bases and J by 7 bases, 11 bases remained unmatched. CDR3 length: 15 residues. The CDR3 protein is CASSIDSGGRQPQHF. CDR3 sequence (DNA): TGTGCCAGCAGTATCGACTCAGGGGGACGGCAGCCCCAGCATTTT.

This chain joins TRBV19 and TRBJ2-3, with D perhaps TRBD1 (5 bases). Trimming cost V 1 base and J 5 bases, with 10 bases left between them. Germline values: CDR1 LNHDA, CDR2 SQIVND (reference sequence). The CDR3 spans 14 residues. For the CDR3, the DNA is TGTGCCAGTAGTATAGTTGGGCAGGGAGATACGCAGTATTTT. Translated, it gives CASSIVGQGDTQYF. The whole variable domain, filled in from reference TRBV19 and TRBJ2-3, reads DGGITQSPKYLFRKEGQNVTLSCEQNLNHDAMYWYRQDPGQGLRLIYYSQIVNDFQKGDIAEGYSVSREKKESFPLTVTSAQKNPTAFYLCASSIVGQGDTQYFGPGTRLTVL.

This chain uses TRBV28 with TRBJ2-3; 10 nucleotides line up with TRBD2. V trimming: 7 bases; J trimming: 0 bases; junction bases outside the gene matches: 1. The length of the CDR3 is 14 residues. Germline CDR1 and CDR2: MDHEN and SYDVKM. The CDR3 DNA sequence: TGTGCCAGCACGACTAGCGGGAGCACAGATACGCAGTATTTT. The encoded protein is CASTTSGSTDTQYF.